The entry that follows covers one TCR beta chain sequence. The antigen remains undetermined. The data originate from a study of PD-L1 blockade in urothelial cancer. Background on the study: From 0 to 3 prior chemotherapy regimens had been given to the patients. The authors examined blood 3 weeks (second dose) and 6 weeks after treatment start. Whole-study results and caveats: Better survival was predicted by below-median pretreatment blood TCR clonality.

Produced via immunoSEQ multiplex PCR; TCRdb's table is partial and in-frame only. The sample has 12,000 to 15,000 clones, 70% to 90% seen once; the top ten hold 15%. Germline V CDR1 and CDR2: ENHRY, SYGVKD. This CDR3 has 14 amino acids. V lost 6 bases and J lost 2; bases outside the gene matches: 6. The rearrangement joins TRBV10-3 to TRBJ2-7; 8 bases line up with TRBD2. The specimen comprised PBMCs, sampled around atezolizumab (anti-PD-L1) treatment. This TCR came from a man aged 65 to 85 with urothelial cancer. In DNA form, the CDR3 reads TGTGCCATCAGAACTAGCGGTGGGACCTACGAGCAGTACTTC. Amino acid sequence: CAIRTSGGTYEQYF.